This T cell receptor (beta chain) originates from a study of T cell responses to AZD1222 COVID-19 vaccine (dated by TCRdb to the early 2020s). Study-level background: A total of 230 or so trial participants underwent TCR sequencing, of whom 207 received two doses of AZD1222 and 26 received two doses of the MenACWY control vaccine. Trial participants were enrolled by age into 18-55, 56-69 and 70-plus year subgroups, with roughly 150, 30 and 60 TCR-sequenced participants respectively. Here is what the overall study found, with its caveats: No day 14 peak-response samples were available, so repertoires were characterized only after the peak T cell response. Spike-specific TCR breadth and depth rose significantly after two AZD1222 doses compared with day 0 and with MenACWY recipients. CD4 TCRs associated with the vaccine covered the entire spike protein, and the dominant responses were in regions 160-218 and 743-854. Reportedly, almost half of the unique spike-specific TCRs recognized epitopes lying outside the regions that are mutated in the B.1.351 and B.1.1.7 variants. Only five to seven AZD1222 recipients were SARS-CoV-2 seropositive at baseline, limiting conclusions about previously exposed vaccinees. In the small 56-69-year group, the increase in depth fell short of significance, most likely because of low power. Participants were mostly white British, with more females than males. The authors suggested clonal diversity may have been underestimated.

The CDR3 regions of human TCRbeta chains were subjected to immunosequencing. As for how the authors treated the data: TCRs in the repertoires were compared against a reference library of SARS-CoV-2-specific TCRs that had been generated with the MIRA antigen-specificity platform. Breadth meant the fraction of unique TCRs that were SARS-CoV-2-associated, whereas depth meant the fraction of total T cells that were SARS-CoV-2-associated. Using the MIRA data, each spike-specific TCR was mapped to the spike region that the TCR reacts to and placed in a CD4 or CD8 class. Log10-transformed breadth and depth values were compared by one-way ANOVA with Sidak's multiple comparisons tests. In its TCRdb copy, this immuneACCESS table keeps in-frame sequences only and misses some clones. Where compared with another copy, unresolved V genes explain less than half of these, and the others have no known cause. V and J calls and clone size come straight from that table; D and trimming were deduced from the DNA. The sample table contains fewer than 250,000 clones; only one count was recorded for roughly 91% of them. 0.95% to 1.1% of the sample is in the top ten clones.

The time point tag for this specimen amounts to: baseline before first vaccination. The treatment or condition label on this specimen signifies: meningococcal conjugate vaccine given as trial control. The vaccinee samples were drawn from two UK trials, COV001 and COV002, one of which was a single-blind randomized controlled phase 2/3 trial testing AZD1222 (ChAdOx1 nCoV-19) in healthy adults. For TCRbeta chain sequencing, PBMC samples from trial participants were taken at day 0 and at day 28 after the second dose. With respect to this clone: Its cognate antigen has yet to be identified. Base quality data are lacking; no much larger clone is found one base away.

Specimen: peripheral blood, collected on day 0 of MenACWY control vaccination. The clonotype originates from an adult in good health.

The nucleotide sequence is given as TGTGCCAGCAGTCCTAAGGGACAGGGAGGGGATGGCTACACCTTC. It encodes CASSPKGQGGDGYTF. The chain employs TRBV6-6 and TRBJ1-2; 9 central bases correspond to TRBD1. Unmatched junction bases come to 10, with V trimmed by 5 bases and J by 6 bases. The CDR3 measures 15 amino acids from cysteine to phenylalanine. The read is trimmed to its CDR3 DNA, 45 bases read in frame from base 1. The germline V gene (reference sequence) specifies MNHNY as CDR1 and SVGAGI as CDR2.